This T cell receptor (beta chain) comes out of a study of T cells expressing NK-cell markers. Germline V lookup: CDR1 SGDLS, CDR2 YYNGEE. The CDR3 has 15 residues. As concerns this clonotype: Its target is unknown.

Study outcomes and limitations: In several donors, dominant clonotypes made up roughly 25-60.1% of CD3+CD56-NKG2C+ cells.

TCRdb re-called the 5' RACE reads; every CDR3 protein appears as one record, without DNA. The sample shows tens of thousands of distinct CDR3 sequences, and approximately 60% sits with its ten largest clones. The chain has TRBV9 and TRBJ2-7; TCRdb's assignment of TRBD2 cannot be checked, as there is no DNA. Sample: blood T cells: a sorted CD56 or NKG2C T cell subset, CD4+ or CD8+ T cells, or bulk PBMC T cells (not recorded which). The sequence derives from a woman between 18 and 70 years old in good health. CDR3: CASNPRGSPSYEQYF. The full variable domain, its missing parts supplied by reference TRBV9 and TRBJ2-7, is DSGVTQTPKHLITATGQRVTLRCSPRSGDLSVYWYQQSLDQGLQFLIQYYNGEERAKGNILERFSAQQFPDLHSELNLSSLELGDSALYFCASNPRGSPSYEQYFGPGTRLTVT.